Each of the 4 T cell receptor beta chains below was sequenced from the same sample in a study of CXCR3-negative and CXCR3-positive naive CD8 T cells. Carrying UMI labels, the TRB cDNA libraries were prepared through 5' RACE. TCRdb reprocessed the 5' RACE reads and stores each CDR3 protein as one record, lacking DNA. In total, the table holds approximately 53,000 distinct CDR3 sequences. The sample taken for sequencing was memory CD8+ T cells from blood. The receptors here all came from a human donor in good health. Some clones in this sample may be carry-over from other donors' samples.

The chain uses TRBV4-3 and TRBJ2-7; TCRdb designates TRBD2, a call that cannot be tested without DNA. CDR3 length: 16 residues. From germline, CDR1 is LGHNA and CDR2 YSLEER. CDR3 protein: CASSQDRADENYEQYF.

J is TRBJ2-1 and V is TRBV14; TCRdb gives TRBD2 as the D gene, but with no DNA this cannot be confirmed. The CDR3 is 16 amino acids. From germline, CDR1 is SGHDN and CDR2 FVKESK. The CDR3: CASSLGLWREGTEQFF. Combining the CDR3 with reference TRBV14 and TRBJ2-1 gives the whole variable domain EAGVTQFPSHSVIEKGQTVTLRCDPISGHDNLYWYRRVMGKEIKFLLHFVKESKQDESGMPNNRFLAERTGGTYSTLKVQPAELEDSGVYFCASSLGLWREGTEQFFGPGTRLTVL.

The chain combines TRBV29-1 with TRBJ1-3. Germline lookup yields CDR1 SQVTM and CDR2 ANQGSEA. The CDR3 contains 14 residues. CDR3 region: CSAEDSGFLNTIYF.

The chain combines TRBV6-4 with TRBJ2-1; no DNA is available, so the TRBD1 call from TCRdb remains unchecked. The CDR3 loop spans 14 amino acids. Germline assignment: CDR1 MRHNA and CDR2 SNTAGT. The CDR3 is CASSPLAGGYEQFF.